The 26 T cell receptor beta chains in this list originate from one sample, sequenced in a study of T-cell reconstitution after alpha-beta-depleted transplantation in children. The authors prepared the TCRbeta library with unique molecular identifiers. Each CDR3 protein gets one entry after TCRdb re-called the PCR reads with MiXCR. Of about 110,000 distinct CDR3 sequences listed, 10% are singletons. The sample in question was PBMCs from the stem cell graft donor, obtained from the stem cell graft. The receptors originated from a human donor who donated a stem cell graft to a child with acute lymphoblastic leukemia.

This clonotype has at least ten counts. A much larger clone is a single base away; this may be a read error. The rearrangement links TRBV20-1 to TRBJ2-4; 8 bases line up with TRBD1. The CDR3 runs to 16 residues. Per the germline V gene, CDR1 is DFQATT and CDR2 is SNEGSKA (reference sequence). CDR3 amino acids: CSAPPRTGYGKNSQYF. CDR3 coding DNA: TGCAGTGCTCCCCCTCGGACAGGGTACGGCAAAAACAGTCAGTACTTC.

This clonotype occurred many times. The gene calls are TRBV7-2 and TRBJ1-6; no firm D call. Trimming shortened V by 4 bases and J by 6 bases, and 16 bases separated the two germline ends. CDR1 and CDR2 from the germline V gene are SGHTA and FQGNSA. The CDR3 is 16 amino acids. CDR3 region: CASSSRKAAGNSPLHF. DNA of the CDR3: TGTGCCAGCAGCTCGCGGAAGGCCGCGGGTAATTCACCCCTCCACTTT.

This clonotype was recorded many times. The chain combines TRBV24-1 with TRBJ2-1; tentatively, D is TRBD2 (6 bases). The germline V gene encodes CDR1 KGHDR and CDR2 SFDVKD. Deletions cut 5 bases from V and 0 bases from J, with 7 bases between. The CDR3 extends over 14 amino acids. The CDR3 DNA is TGTGCCACCAGTGGCGGGACCTCCTACAATGAGCAGTTCTTC. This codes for CATSGGTSYNEQFF.

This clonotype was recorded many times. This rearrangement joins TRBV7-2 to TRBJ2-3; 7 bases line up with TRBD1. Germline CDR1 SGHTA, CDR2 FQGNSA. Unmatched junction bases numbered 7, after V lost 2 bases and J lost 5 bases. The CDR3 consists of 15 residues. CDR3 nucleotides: TGTGCCAGCAGCTTACCGGACAGGATTCTAGATACGCAGTATTTT. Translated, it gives CASSLPDRILDTQYF.

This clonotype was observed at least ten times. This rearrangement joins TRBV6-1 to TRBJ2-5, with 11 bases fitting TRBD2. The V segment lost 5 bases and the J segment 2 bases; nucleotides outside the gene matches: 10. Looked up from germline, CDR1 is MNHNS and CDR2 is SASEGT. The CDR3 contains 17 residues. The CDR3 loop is CASSPLAGGTSQETQYF. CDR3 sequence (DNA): TGTGCCAGCAGTCCGCTAGCGGGAGGAACTTCTCAAGAGACCCAGTACTTC.

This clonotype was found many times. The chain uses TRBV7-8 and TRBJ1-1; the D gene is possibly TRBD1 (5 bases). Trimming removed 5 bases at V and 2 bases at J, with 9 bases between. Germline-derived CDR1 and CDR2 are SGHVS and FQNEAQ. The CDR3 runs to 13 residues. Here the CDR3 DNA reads TGTGCCAGCAGCCGAGGGGTTAACACTGAAGCTTTCTTT. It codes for CASSRGVNTEAFF.

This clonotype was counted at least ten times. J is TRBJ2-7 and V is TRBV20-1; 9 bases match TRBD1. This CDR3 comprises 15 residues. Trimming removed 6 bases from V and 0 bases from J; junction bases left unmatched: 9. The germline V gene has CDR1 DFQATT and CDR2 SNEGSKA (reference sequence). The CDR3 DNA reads TGCAGTGCGGAACCGGGACAGGGTAGCTCCTACGAGCAGTACTTC. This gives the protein CSAEPGQGSSYEQYF.

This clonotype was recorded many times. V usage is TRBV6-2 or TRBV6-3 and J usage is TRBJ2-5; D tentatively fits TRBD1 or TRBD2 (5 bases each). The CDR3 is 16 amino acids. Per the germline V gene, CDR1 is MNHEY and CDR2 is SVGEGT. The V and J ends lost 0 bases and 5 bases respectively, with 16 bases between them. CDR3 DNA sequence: TGTGCCAGCAGTTACTCGACGAGAGGGGTCGGCGAGACCCAGTACTTC. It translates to CASSYSTRGVGETQYF.

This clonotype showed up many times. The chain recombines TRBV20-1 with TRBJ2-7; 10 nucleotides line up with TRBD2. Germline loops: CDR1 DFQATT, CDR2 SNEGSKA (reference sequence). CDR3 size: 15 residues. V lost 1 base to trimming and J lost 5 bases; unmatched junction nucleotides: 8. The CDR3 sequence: CSARGLAGEAHEQYF. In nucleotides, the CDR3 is TGCAGTGCTAGAGGCCTAGCGGGAGAGGCCCACGAGCAGTACTTC.

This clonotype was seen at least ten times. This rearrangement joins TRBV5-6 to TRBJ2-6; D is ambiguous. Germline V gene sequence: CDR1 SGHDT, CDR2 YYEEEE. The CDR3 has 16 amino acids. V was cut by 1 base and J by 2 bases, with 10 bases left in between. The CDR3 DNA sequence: TGTGCCAGCAGCTTGAAGGGATTGGCTGGGGCCAACGTCCTGACTTTC. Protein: CASSLKGLAGANVLTF. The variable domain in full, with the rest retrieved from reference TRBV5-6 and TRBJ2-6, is DAGVTQSPTHLIKTRGQQVTLRCSPKSGHDTVSWYQQALGQGPQFIFQYYEEEERQRGNFPDRFSGHQFPNYSSELNVNALLLGDSALYLCASSLKGLAGANVLTFGAGSRLTVL.

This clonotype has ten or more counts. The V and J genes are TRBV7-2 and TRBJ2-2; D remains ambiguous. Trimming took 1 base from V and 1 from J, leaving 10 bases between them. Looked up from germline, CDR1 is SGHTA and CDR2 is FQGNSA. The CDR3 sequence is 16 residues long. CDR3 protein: CASSLVELGNTGELFF. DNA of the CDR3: TGTGCCAGCAGCTTAGTAGAGTTAGGGAACACCGGGGAGCTGTTTTTT.

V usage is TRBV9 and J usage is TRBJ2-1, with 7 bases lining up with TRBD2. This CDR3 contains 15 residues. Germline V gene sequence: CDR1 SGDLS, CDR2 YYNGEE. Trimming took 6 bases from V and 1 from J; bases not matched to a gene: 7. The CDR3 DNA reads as TGTGCCAGCATGGACGGCGGGGGTTCCTACAATGAGCAGTTCTTC. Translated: CASMDGGGSYNEQFF.

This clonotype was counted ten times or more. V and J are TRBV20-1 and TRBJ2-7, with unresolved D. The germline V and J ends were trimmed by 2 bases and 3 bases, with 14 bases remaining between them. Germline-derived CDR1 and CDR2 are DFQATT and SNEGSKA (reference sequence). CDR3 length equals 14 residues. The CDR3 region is CSARRTSHGYEQYF. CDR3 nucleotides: TGCAGTGCTAGACGCACTTCTCATGGCTACGAGCAGTACTTC.

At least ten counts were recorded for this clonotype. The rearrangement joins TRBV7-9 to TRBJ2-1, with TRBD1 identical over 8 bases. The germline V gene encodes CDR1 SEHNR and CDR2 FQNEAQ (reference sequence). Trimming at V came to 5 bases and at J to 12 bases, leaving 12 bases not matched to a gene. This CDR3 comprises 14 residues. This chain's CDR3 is CASSPGTGRWGQFF. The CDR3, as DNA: TGTGCCAGCAGCCCCGGGACAGGTAGATGGGGGCAGTTCTTC.

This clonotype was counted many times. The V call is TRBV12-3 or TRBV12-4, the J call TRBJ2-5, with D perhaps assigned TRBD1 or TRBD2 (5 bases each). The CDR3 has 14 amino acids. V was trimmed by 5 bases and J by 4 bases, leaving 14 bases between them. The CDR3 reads CASSATRGRETQYF. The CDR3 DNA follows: TGTGCCAGCAGTGCCACTCGGGGCCGAGAGACCCAGTACTTC.

The CDR3 DNA follows: TGCGCCAGCAGCCAAGGGGGTCCGGGACAGGTATACGAGCAGTACTTC. This gives the protein CASSQGGPGQVYEQYF. The chain is built from TRBV4-3 and TRBJ2-7; TRBD1 matches 8 bases. There are 16 residues in the CDR3. In germline, CDR1 is LGHNA, CDR2 YSLEER. The V and J ends lost 1 base and 4 bases, in that order; junction bases with no gene match: 9.

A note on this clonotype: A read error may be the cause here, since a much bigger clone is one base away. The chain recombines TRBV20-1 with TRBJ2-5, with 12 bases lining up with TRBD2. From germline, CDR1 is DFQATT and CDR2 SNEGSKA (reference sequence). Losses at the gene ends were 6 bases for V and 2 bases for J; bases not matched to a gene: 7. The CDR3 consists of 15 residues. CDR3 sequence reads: CSAHTSGRLQETQYF. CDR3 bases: TGCAGTGCCCACACTAGCGGGAGGCTTCAAGAGACCCAGTACTTC.

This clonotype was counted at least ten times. The CDR3 DNA follows: TGTGCCACCAGTGATTCCGGACTAGCGGGACGAGATACGCAGTATTTT. This sequence encodes CATSDSGLAGRDTQYF. The rearrangement uses TRBV24-1 and TRBJ2-3; 12 bases line up with TRBD2. CDR3 length: 16 residues. The V gene's germline CDR1 is KGHDR and CDR2 SFDVKD. Trimming removed 2 bases from V and 5 bases from J; junction bases left unmatched: 4.

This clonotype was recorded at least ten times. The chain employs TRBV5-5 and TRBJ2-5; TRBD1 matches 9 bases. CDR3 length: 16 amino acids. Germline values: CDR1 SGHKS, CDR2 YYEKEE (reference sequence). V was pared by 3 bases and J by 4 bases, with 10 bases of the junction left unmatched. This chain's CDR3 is CASSSIPGQGLETQYF. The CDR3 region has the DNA TGTGCCAGCAGCTCTATTCCCGGACAGGGGTTAGAGACCCAGTACTTC.

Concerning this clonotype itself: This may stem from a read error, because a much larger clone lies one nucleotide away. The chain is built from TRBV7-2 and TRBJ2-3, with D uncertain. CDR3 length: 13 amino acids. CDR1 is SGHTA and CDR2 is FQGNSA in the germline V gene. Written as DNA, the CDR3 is TGTGCCAGCAGCCCGATTCCTAGAGATGCGCAGTATTTT. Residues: CASSPIPRDAQYF.

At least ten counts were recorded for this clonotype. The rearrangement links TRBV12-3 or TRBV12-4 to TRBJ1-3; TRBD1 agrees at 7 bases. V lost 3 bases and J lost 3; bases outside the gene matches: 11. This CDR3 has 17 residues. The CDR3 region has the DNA TGTGCCAGCAGTTTCCCACCGGGACAGCGCTATGGAAACACCATATATTTT. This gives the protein CASSFPPGQRYGNTIYF.

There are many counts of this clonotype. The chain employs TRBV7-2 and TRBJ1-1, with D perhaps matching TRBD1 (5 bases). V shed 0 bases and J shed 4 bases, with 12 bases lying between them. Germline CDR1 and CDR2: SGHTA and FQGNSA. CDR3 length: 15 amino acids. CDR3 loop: CASSLALRAATEAFF. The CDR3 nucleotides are TGTGCCAGCAGCTTAGCGCTCAGGGCGGCCACTGAAGCTTTCTTT.

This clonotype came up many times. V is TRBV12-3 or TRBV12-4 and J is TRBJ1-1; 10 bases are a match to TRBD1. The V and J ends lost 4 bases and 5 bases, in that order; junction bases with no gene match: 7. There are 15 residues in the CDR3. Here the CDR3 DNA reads TGTGCCAGCAGTTCCCGACAGGGGGCTGGAACTGAAGCTTTCTTT. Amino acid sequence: CASSSRQGAGTEAFF.

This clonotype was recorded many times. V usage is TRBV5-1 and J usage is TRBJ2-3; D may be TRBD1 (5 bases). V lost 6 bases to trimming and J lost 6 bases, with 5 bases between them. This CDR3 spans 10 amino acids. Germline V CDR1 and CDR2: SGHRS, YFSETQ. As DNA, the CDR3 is TGCGCCAGCAAGGGGGATACGCAGTATTTT. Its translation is CASKGDTQYF.

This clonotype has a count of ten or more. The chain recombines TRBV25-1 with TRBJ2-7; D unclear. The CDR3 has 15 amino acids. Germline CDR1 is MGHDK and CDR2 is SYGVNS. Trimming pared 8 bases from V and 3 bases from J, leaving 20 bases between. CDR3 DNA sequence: TGTGCCAGCTTTCTGAAAGCTACCTTTAGCTACGAGCAGTACTTC. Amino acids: CASFLKATFSYEQYF.

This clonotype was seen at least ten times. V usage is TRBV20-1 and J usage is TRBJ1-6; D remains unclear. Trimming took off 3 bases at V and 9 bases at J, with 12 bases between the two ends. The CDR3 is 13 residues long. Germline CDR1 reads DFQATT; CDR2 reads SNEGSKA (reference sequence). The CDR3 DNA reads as TGCAGTGCTAGTACGACCGGAGGTTCACCCCTCCACTTT. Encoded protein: CSASTTGGSPLHF.